One sample yielded the 21 T cell receptor beta chains listed below, sequenced in a study of OX40 agonist ivuxolimab in advanced cancers. Clones were read by immunoSEQ multiplex PCR, and TCRdb kept only the in-frame ones, dropping some. The sample yields 37,000 or so clones, about 90% seen once. Sequenced material: CD4+ or CD8+ T cells sorted from blood, taken in a trial of the OX40 agonist ivuxolimab. Source of these receptors: an adult with an advanced solid tumor such as melanoma, head and neck, liver or kidney cancer.

The genes are TRBV30 and TRBJ2-7, with D tentatively TRBD1 (6 bases). Trimming removed 2 bases at V and 3 bases at J, with 11 bases between. CDR3 length: 13 residues. From germline, CDR1 is GTSNPN and CDR2 SVGIG (reference sequence). CDR3 DNA sequence: TGTGCCTGGAGTACAGGGATAATCTACGAGCAGTACTTC. It is translated as CAWSTGIIYEQYF.

The genes are TRBV4-1 and TRBJ2-5; D is undetermined. TRBJ2-7 matches the DNA end more closely, so the J call is doubtful. The germline CDR1 and CDR2 sequences are MGHRA and YSYEKL. This CDR3 comprises 15 residues. DNA of the CDR3: TGCGCCAGCAGCCAAGTGCACGACACGAACTACGAGCAGTACTTC. It is translated as CASSQVHDTNYEQYF.

The rearrangement joins TRBV4-1 to TRBJ1-2; D is unresolved. The germline V gene encodes CDR1 MGHRA and CDR2 YSYEKL. The CDR3 is 15 residues long. V gave up 0 bases and J gave up 5 bases, with 13 bases separating them. CDR3 protein: CASSQDPGVGYGYTF. CDR3 DNA sequence: TGCGCCAGCAGCCAAGACCCCGGGGTTGGATATGGCTACACCTTC.

The J gene is TRBJ2-2, the V gene TRBV4-3; D gene unclear. Germline CDR1 LGHNA, CDR2 YSLEER. Trimming removed 3 bases at V and 2 bases at J, with 13 bases between. This CDR3 contains 16 residues. The CDR3, as DNA: TGCGCCAGCAGCCACCCCCATGGCGCTAACACCGGGGAGCTGTTTTTT. Its translation is CASSHPHGANTGELFF.

The chain joins TRBV4-1 to TRBJ1-5; 12 nucleotides line up with TRBD1. Germline CDR1 MGHRA, CDR2 YSYEKL. The J segment lost 5 bases and the V segment lost 4 bases, leaving 9 bases of the junction unmatched. The CDR3 covers 17 residues. The CDR3 DNA is TGCGCCAGCAGCCCCGGGGGGACAGGGGGCAATGATCAGCCCCAGCATTTT. It translates to CASSPGGTGGNDQPQHF.

The chain couples TRBV19 to TRBJ2-7; 11 bases map to TRBD1. This CDR3 is built from 17 residues. The V segment lost 3 bases and the J segment 6 bases; nucleotides outside the gene matches: 13. The germline gives CDR1 LNHDA, CDR2 SQIVND (reference sequence). CDR3 nucleotides: TGTGCCAGTAGTATTGGGACAGGGGGTAGTAGCTCGCCCGAGCAGTACTTC. Translation: CASSIGTGGSSSPEQYF.

The chain combines TRBV2 with TRBJ2-7; D is unclear. V was pared by 6 bases and J by 0 bases, with 15 bases between. Germline V gene data show CDR1 as SNHLY and CDR2 as FYNNEI. The CDR3 runs to 15 residues. CDR3 DNA: TGTGCCAGCAGCCCACCAAGGTCGAGCTCCTACGAGCAGTACTTC. Translating it yields CASSPPRSSSYEQYF.

J is TRBJ1-1 and V is TRBV4-2, with D possibly matching TRBD1 (5 bases). The germline V and J ends were trimmed by 0 bases and 0 bases, with 23 bases remaining between them. This CDR3 is 20 amino acids long. In germline, CDR1 is LGHNA, CDR2 YNFKEQ. CDR3 amino acids: CASSQDRYGAPYGMNTEAFF. The DNA of the CDR3 is TGTGCCAGCAGCCAAGATCGGTATGGGGCCCCATATGGAATGAACACTGAAGCTTTCTTT.

V gene TRBV27 combines with J gene TRBJ1-1; 8 bases fit TRBD1. The germline gives CDR1 MNHEY, CDR2 SMNVEV (reference sequence). The CDR3 is 15 amino acids. Losses at the gene ends were 4 bases for V and 3 bases for J; bases not matched to a gene: 7. The CDR3 spells CASSSRQGLDTEAFF. The DNA of the CDR3 is TGTGCCAGCAGTTCACGACAGGGGTTGGACACTGAAGCTTTCTTT.

J is TRBJ1-1 and V is TRBV30; TRBD1 matches 7 bases. Germline CDR1 is GTSNPN and CDR2 is SVGIG (reference sequence). V dropped 4 bases and J dropped 5; count of bases not matched to a gene: 7. CDR3 length equals 13 residues. CDR3 sequence reads: CAWTLAGGTEAFF. CDR3 bases: TGTGCCTGGACCCTCGCAGGGGGAACTGAAGCTTTCTTT.

This chain links TRBV6-4 with TRBJ2-1; D may be TRBD1 (6 bases). The length of the CDR3 is 14 residues. V was trimmed by 4 bases and J by 0 bases, leaving 7 bases between them. Germline V CDR1 and CDR2: MRHNA, SNTAGT. The CDR3: CASSAGDSYNEQFF. The CDR3 nucleotides read TGTGCCAGCAGTGCAGGGGACTCCTACAATGAGCAGTTCTTC.

The chain links TRBV5-6 to TRBJ1-2; 7 nucleotides align to TRBD1. Germline lookup yields CDR1 SGHDT and CDR2 YYEEEE. The CDR3 runs 14 residues. Trimming at V came to 4 bases and at J to 2 bases, leaving 5 bases not matched to a gene. CDR3 protein: CASSPSGQNYGYTF. In nucleotides, the CDR3 is TGTGCCAGCAGCCCCTCGGGACAGAACTATGGCTACACCTTC.

The J gene is TRBJ1-3, the V gene TRBV19; tentative D call: TRBD1 (5 bases). This CDR3 is 14 amino acids long. Germline V lookup: CDR1 LNHDA, CDR2 SQIVND (reference sequence). Deletions cut 5 bases from V and 4 bases from J, with 12 bases between. CDR3 DNA sequence: TGTGCCAGTAGTCCCGGGACCTCGGGAAACACCATATATTTT. Amino acids: CASSPGTSGNTIYF.

The chain is built from TRBV7-3 and TRBJ1-4, with D possibly matching TRBD1 (5 bases). Germline lookup yields CDR1 SGHTA and CDR2 FQGTGA. This CDR3 has 15 residues. V gave up 0 bases and J gave up 4 bases, with 9 bases separating them. CDR3 amino acids: CASSLTGALNEKLFF. CDR3 nucleotides: TGTGCCAGCAGCTTAACAGGGGCGCTTAATGAAAAACTGTTTTTT.

The chain couples TRBV30 to TRBJ2-7; a possible D gene is TRBD2 (5 bases). Germline V CDR1 and CDR2: GTSNPN, SVGIG (reference sequence). This CDR3 comprises 11 residues. The germline V and J ends were trimmed by 5 bases and 4 bases, with 9 bases remaining between them. The CDR3 reads CAWGRGYEQYF. The CDR3 nucleotides read TGTGCCTGGGGGAGAGGATACGAGCAGTACTTC.

J is TRBJ2-7 and V is TRBV6-1, with TRBD1 identical over 9 bases. The CDR3 length is 14 residues. Germline CDR1 is MNHNS and CDR2 is SASEGT. J lost 5 bases, V lost 7 bases, and 9 bases had no gene match. For the CDR3, the DNA is TGTGCCAGCAACCTGGACAGGGGTATCGACGAGCAGTACTTC. Amino acid sequence: CASNLDRGIDEQYF.

V gene TRBV5-1 combines with J gene TRBJ1-1; possibly TRBD1 for D (6 bases). Germline lookup yields CDR1 SGHRS and CDR2 YFSETQ. CDR3 length equals 15 residues. The ends were cut back, 6 bases at V and 1 base at J, with 16 bases in the middle. Here the CDR3 DNA reads TGCGCCAGCACACAGGGTGTGAAGAAGAACACTGAAGCTTTCTTT. Translating gives CASTQGVKKNTEAFF.

The chain joins TRBV6-4 to TRBJ2-1, with D unclear. This CDR3 spans 16 amino acids. In germline, CDR1 is MRHNA, CDR2 SNTAGT. V was clipped by 0 bases and J by 8 bases, with 17 bases between them. CDR3 sequence reads: CASSDSGEARIDEQFF. In DNA form, the CDR3 reads TGTGCCAGCAGTGACTCGGGTGAGGCGCGTATCGATGAGCAGTTCTTC.

CDR3 region: CASDRGGLEQFF. Here the CDR3 DNA reads TGTGCCAGCGACCGCGGGGGGCTTGAGCAGTTCTTC. The chain joins TRBV11-2 to TRBJ2-1; TRBD2 matches at 8 bases. V was pared by 8 bases and J by 9 bases, with 6 bases of the junction left unmatched. CDR1 and CDR2 (germline): SGHAT, FQNNGV. The CDR3 contains 12 residues.

J is TRBJ2-1 and V is TRBV10-3; 14 bases agree with TRBD2. CDR1 is ENHRY, CDR2 SYGVKD, per germline. The CDR3 spans 15 residues. J gave up 10 bases and V 3 bases, and 5 bases lay outside the gene matches. The CDR3, as DNA: TGTGCCATCAGTGAACGGGGACTAGCGGGGGTGGAGCAGTTCTTC. Translated, it gives CAISERGLAGVEQFF.

The CDR3 bases are TGTGCCAGCAGCTACTACAGGGGGCCCGGAGATACGCAGTATTTT. Translating gives CASSYYRGPGDTQYF. The gene calls are TRBV7-8 and TRBJ2-3; TRBD1 aligns across 9 bases. Germline V CDR1 and CDR2: SGHVS, FQNEAQ. CDR3 length: 15 amino acids. V was pared by 4 bases and J by 5 bases, with 7 bases of the junction left unmatched.